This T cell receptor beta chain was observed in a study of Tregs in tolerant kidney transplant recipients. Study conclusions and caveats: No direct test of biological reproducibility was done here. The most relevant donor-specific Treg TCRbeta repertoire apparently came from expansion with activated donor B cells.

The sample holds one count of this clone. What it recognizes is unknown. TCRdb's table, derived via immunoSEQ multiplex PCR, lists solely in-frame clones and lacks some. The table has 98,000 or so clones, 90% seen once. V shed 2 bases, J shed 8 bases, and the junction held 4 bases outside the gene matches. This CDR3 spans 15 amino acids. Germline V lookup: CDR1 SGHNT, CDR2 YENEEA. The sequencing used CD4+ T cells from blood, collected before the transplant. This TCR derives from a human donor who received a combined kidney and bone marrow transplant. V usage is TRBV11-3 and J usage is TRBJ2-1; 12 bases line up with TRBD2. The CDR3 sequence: CASSLSSGGAHEQFF. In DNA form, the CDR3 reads TGTGCCAGCAGCTTATCTAGCGGGGGGGCACATGAGCAGTTCTTC.